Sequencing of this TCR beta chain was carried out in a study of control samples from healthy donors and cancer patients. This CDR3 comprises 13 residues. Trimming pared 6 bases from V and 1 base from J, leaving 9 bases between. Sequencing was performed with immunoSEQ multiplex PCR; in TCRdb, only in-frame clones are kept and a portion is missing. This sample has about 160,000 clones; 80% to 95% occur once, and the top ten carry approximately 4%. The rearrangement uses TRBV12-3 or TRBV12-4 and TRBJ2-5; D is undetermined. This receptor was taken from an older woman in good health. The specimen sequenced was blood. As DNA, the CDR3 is TGTGCCAGCAGACAAAGGGTCCAAGAGACCCAGTACTTC. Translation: CASRQRVQETQYF.